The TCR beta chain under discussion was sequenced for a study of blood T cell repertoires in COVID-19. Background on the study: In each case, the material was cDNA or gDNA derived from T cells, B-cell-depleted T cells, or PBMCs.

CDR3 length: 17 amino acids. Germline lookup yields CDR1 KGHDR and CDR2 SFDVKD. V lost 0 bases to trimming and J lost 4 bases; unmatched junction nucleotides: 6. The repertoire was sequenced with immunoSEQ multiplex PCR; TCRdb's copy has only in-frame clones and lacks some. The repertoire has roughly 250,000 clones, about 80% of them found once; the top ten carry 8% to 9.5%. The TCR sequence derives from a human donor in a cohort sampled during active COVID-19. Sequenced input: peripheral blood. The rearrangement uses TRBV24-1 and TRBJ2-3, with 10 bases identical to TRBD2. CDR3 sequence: CATSDLGAAGGPDTQYF. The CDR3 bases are TGTGCCACCAGTGATTTGGGAGCAGCGGGGGGGCCAGATACGCAGTATTTT.